Presented here are 5 T cell receptor beta chains from one specimen sequenced in a study of blood T cell repertoires in COVID-19. Sequencing was performed with immunoSEQ multiplex PCR; in TCRdb, only in-frame clones are kept and a portion is missing. Among about 330,000 clones listed, 80% to 90% were seen once. The sequenced sample was peripheral blood. These receptors were collected from a man between 18 and 35 years old who had recovered from COVID-19.

V and J are TRBV6-6 and TRBJ1-5, with D perhaps TRBD1 (5 bases). The V end lost 7 bases, the J end lost 0 bases, and 10 bases lay between the germline ends. This CDR3 region has 14 residues. Germline loops: CDR1 MNHNY, CDR2 SVGAGI (reference sequence). The CDR3 protein is CASTPGLSNQPQHF. DNA for the CDR3: TGTGCCAGCACGCCAGGGCTTAGCAATCAGCCCCAGCATTTT.

This clone has only one observation. V and J are TRBV6-5 and TRBJ2-1; no clear D gene. The CDR3 spans 13 residues. The V end was cut by 2 bases, the J end by 6 bases, with 8 bases between. Germline CDR1 MNHEY, CDR2 SVGAGI. Here the CDR3 DNA reads TGTGCCAGCAGTTACGCGAACGTCAATGAGCAGTTCTTC. This codes for CASSYANVNEQFF.

The genes are TRBV5-4 and TRBJ2-3, with D perhaps matching TRBD1 (6 bases). The CDR3 has 14 residues. V dropped 3 bases and J dropped 0 bases, with 8 bases sitting between them. The germline V gene encodes CDR1 SGHNT and CDR2 YYREEE (reference sequence). The CDR3 region is CASSSGQSTDTQYF. The CDR3 DNA follows: TGTGCCAGCAGCTCCGGACAGAGCACAGATACGCAGTATTTT.

The rearrangement joins TRBV19 to TRBJ1-2; D might be TRBD1 (6 bases). CDR1 is LNHDA, CDR2 SQIVND, per germline (reference sequence). There are 17 residues in the CDR3. The V gene lost 0 bases and the J gene lost 4 bases, with 18 bases spanning the gap. CDR3 DNA sequence: TGTGCCAGTAGTATAGATCTGGTGGGGGCAGGAACCTATGGCTACACCTTC. It translates to CASSIDLVGAGTYGYTF.

The V and J genes are TRBV5-1 and TRBJ2-2, with D perhaps TRBD1 (5 bases). CDR1 is SGHRS, CDR2 YFSETQ, per germline. Trimming cost V 3 bases and J 0 bases, with 12 bases left between them. The CDR3 is 16 amino acids. The DNA for the CDR3 is TGCGCCAGCAGCTCCCCAGGGAACACGAACACCGGGGAGCTGTTTTTT. Translating it yields CASSSPGNTNTGELFF.